These 9 T cell receptor beta chains came from one sample sequenced in a study of cytomegalovirus exposure and HLA in healthy donors. Amplification used 60 Vbeta primers and 13 Jbeta primers. Profiled with immunoSEQ multiplex PCR; TCRdb holds only in-frame clones, not every one. Of 100,000 to 150,000 clones in the sample, over 70% were seen once. What was sequenced was PBMCs. The source is a woman between 45 and 65 years old in good health and CMV-seropositive.

The chain uses TRBV10-3 and TRBJ1-4; D is perhaps TRBD1 (6 bases). Germline CDR1 reads ENHRY; CDR2 reads SYGVKD. V was pared by 3 bases and J by 4 bases, with 12 bases between. The CDR3 is 15 residues long. DNA of the CDR3: TGTGCCATCAGTGACGGTAACAGGGTTAATGAAAAACTGTTTTTT. It specifies CAISDGNRVNEKLFF.

The V and J genes are TRBV19 and TRBJ1-2; 8 bases are a match to TRBD1. Germline V gives CDR1 LNHDA, CDR2 SQIVND (reference sequence). This CDR3 is 14 amino acids long. V dropped 3 bases and J dropped 2; count of bases not matched to a gene: 2. CDR3 sequence reads: CASSIPGGNYGYTF. The CDR3 nucleotides are TGTGCCAGTAGTATCCCAGGGGGCAACTATGGCTACACCTTC.

The chain employs TRBV27 and TRBJ2-3; no clear D gene. CDR3 length: 15 residues. The V gene's germline CDR1 is MNHEY and CDR2 SMNVEV (reference sequence). The V and J ends lost 2 bases and 2 bases respectively, with 11 bases between them. CDR3 sequence (DNA): TGTGCCAGCAGTTTAAGCAGGTTTACCACAGATACGCAGTATTTT. It yields the protein CASSLSRFTTDTQYF.

This clone was recorded only once. The rearrangement uses TRBV9 and TRBJ2-3; TRBD2 aligns across 7 bases. This CDR3 spans 15 amino acids. Trimming cost V 3 bases and J 1 base; bases outside gene matches: 5. Germline loops: CDR1 SGDLS, CDR2 YYNGEE. For the CDR3, the DNA is TGTGCCAGCAGCGGCTTGGGGGGGGGCACAGATACGCAGTATTTT. Translation: CASSGLGGGTDTQYF. Using reference TRBV9 and TRBJ2-3 for the parts outside the CDR3, the full variable domain is DSGVTQTPKHLITATGQRVTLRCSPRSGDLSVYWYQQSLDQGLQFLIQYYNGEERAKGNILERFSAQQFPDLHSELNLSSLELGDSALYFCASSGLGGGTDTQYFGPGTRLTVL.

The chain combines TRBV30 with TRBJ1-6; the D gene is possibly TRBD1 (6 bases). This CDR3 spans 12 amino acids. Deletions cut 1 base from V and 14 bases from J, with 12 bases between. Germline V gene data show CDR1 as GTSNPN and CDR2 as SVGIG (reference sequence). CDR3 amino acids: CAWSEGGRALHF. The CDR3 DNA sequence: TGTGCCTGGAGTGAGGGGGGGAGGGCCCTCCACTTT.

V and J are TRBV5-6 and TRBJ2-7; TRBD2 matches at 9 bases. Germline CDR1 SGHDT, CDR2 YYEEEE. The CDR3 has 15 amino acids. V lost 2 bases to trimming and J lost 0 bases; unmatched junction nucleotides: 3. CDR3 loop: CASSFWTSASYEQYF. The DNA for the CDR3 is TGTGCCAGCAGCTTTTGGACTAGCGCCTCCTACGAGCAGTACTTC. The whole variable domain, remainder taken from reference TRBV5-6 and TRBJ2-7, is DAGVTQSPTHLIKTRGQQVTLRCSPKSGHDTVSWYQQALGQGPQFIFQYYEEEERQRGNFPDRFSGHQFPNYSSELNVNALLLGDSALYLCASSFWTSASYEQYFGPGTRLTVT.

The CDR3 DNA is TGTGCCAGCAGCCTAAGTCCGCTCCCTGGAAACACCATATATTTT. It translates to CASSLSPLPGNTIYF. The genes are TRBV21-1 and TRBJ1-3. TRBV21-1 is a documented pseudogene. The CDR3 length is 15 residues.

The V call is TRBV18, the J call TRBJ1-2; 7 nucleotides agree with TRBD1. Germline lookup yields CDR1 KGHSH and CDR2 LQKENI. CDR3 size: 15 residues. With 0 bases clipped from V and 3 bases from J, the junction kept 4 bases outside the gene matches. The CDR3, as DNA: TGTGCCAGCTCACCACCGGGGGACAGATACTATGGCTACACCTTC. Its protein product is CASSPPGDRYYGYTF.

The V gene is TRBV30, the J gene TRBJ2-7; D possibly corresponds to TRBD2 (5 bases). Trimming cost V 4 bases and J 4 bases, with 11 bases left between them. This CDR3 is 12 amino acids long. The germline gives CDR1 GTSNPN, CDR2 SVGIG (reference sequence). The CDR3 here is CAWTGSGYEQYF. CDR3 bases: TGTGCCTGGACGGGGAGTGGGTACGAGCAGTACTTC.